This T cell receptor (beta chain) was sequenced for a study of identifying expanded T cells in peripheral blood. The method was immunoSEQ multiplex PCR; TCRdb's version includes in-frame clones alone and lacks a portion of them. The sample contains about 110,000 clones, less than 90% of which appear only once. General study points: Over two and four weeks, about 16.4 and 19 clones changed, versus around 1.2 between replicates. Across healthy donors, higher total template counts meant significantly greater two-week count variance.

The ends lost 6 bases at V and 3 bases at J; junction bases unmatched: 10. The CDR3 has 15 residues. In germline, CDR1 is MRHNA, CDR2 SNTAGT. With respect to this clone: The antigen is not known.

Sequencing was done on a sample of blood. The clonotype originates from a person aged 18 to 70 in good health. This rearrangement joins TRBV6-4 to TRBJ2-5; TRBD1 matches at 7 bases. The CDR3 region is CASSQSSGTEETQYF. In DNA form, the CDR3 reads TGTGCCAGCAGCCAGTCCTCCGGGACAGAAGAGACCCAGTACTTC.